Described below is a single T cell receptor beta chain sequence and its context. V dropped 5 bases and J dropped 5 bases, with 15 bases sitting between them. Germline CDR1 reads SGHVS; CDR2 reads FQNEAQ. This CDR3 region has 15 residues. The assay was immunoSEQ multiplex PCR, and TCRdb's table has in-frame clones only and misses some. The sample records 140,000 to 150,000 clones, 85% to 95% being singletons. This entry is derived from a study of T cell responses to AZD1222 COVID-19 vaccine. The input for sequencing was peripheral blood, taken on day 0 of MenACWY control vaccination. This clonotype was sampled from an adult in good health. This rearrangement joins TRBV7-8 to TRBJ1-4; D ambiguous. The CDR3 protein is CASSRILNLNEKLFF. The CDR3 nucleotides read TGTGCCAGCAGCCGGATCTTAAACCTCAATGAAAAACTGTTTTTT.